The next 15 T cell receptor beta chains were all read from a single sample in a study of patients and donors after allogeneic stem cell transplantation. MiXCR was run by TCRdb on the RT-PCR reads, yielding one entry per CDR3 protein. The table has roughly 150,000 distinct CDR3 sequences, about 24% seen once. Sequencing was carried out using blood, either unsorted or a sorted T cell fraction (not recorded which). These receptors all stem from a human donor who was either an allogeneic HSCT recipient or a stem cell or donor lymphocyte infusion donor (not recorded which). It is not recorded whose cells these are; they may come from a transplant donor.

This sequence joins TRBV7-9 and TRBJ2-2; unclear D gene. The germline V gene has CDR1 SEHNR and CDR2 FQNEAQ (reference sequence). The V gene lost 3 bases and the J gene lost 5 bases, with 7 bases spanning the gap. CDR3 length: 13 amino acids. This CDR3 is CASSLQETGELFF. In DNA, the CDR3 is TGTGCCAGCAGCTTGCAGGAAACCGGGGAGCTGTTTTTT.

This clonotype was seen a handful of times. The chain combines TRBV7-2 with TRBJ1-2; perhaps TRBD1 as D (5 bases). Trimming took 3 bases from V and 3 from J, leaving 20 bases between them. The V gene's germline CDR1 is SGHTA and CDR2 FQGNSA. The CDR3 runs 17 residues. Here the CDR3 DNA reads TGTGCCAGCAGCTTGGTCTCTCCAGGGCATCGGGACTATGGCTACACCTTC. Translating gives CASSLVSPGHRDYGYTF.

This clonotype was observed a few times. This rearrangement joins TRBV20-1 to TRBJ2-1; D might be TRBD2 (5 bases). The CDR3 runs 11 residues. The germline V and J ends were trimmed by 5 bases and 6 bases, with 8 bases remaining between them. Germline loops: CDR1 DFQATT, CDR2 SNEGSKA (reference sequence). For the CDR3, the DNA is TGCAGTGCTCCCGCGGGCAATGAGCAGTTCTTC. It specifies CSAPAGNEQFF.

This clonotype was observed a handful of times. This chain links TRBV7-2 with TRBJ2-3; 8 nucleotides line up with TRBD2. Germline assignment: CDR1 SGHTA and CDR2 FQGNSA. There are 17 residues in the CDR3. V was clipped by 5 bases and J by 3 bases; unmatched bases: 13. The CDR3 region has the DNA TGTGCCAGCAGCCCCCACCCGGGACTAGATAAGACAGATACGCAGTATTTT. Protein product: CASSPHPGLDKTDTQYF.

Only a few counts were recorded for this clonotype. The chain is built from TRBV27 and TRBJ1-2, with no clear D. CDR3 length: 13 residues. CDR1 and CDR2 from the germline V gene are MNHEY and SMNVEV (reference sequence). Trimming left V 2 bases short and J 3 bases short, with 7 bases between. CDR3 sequence reads: CASSLGQYYGYTF. For the CDR3, the DNA is TGTGCCAGCAGTTTAGGCCAGTACTATGGCTACACCTTC.

V is TRBV12-3 or TRBV12-4 and J is TRBJ1-4; TRBD1 agrees at 8 bases. The trim removed 6 bases at V and 8 bases at J, leaving 8 bases unmatched. There are 14 residues in the CDR3. The CDR3 loop reads CASREDRGGEKLFF. The CDR3 DNA sequence: TGTGCCAGCAGGGAAGACAGGGGCGGCGAAAAACTGTTTTTT.

This clonotype has more than one count but fewer than ten. V gene TRBV4-2 combines with J gene TRBJ1-5, with 9 bases identical to TRBD1. Germline V gene sequence: CDR1 LGHNA, CDR2 YNFKEQ. Trimming at V came to 1 base and at J to 5 bases, leaving 3 bases not matched to a gene. This CDR3 spans 15 amino acids. CDR3: CASSQATGGYQPQHF. CDR3 DNA sequence: TGTGCCAGCAGCCAAGCGACAGGGGGATATCAGCCCCAGCATTTT.

The rearrangement uses TRBV7-2 and TRBJ1-2; maybe TRBD1 (6 bases). Germline CDR1 reads SGHTA; CDR2 reads FQGNSA. The CDR3 is 14 amino acids. The germline V and J ends were trimmed by 3 bases and 2 bases, with 10 bases remaining between them. CDR3 in amino acids: CASSLGGVNYGYTF. CDR3 in DNA: TGTGCCAGCAGCTTGGGGGGCGTGAACTATGGCTACACCTTC.

The chain links TRBV10-2 to TRBJ2-1, with a tentative D call TRBD2 (6 bases). Deletions cut 6 bases from V and 2 bases from J, with 14 bases between. The CDR3 covers 15 residues. Germline-derived CDR1 and CDR2 are WSHSY and SAAADI. The chain's CDR3 is CASRVAGLPYNEQFF. The CDR3 region has the DNA TGCGCCAGCAGGGTGGCGGGGCTGCCCTACAATGAGCAGTTCTTC.

The chain has TRBV2 and TRBJ2-5; perhaps TRBD1 as D (5 bases). The CDR3 is 15 residues long. Trimming removed 2 bases at V and 0 bases at J, with 10 bases between. CDR1 and CDR2 from the germline V gene are SNHLY and FYNNEI. The CDR3 spells CASSEWAGNQETQYF. The CDR3 coding sequence is TGTGCCAGCAGTGAATGGGCAGGGAACCAAGAGACCCAGTACTTC.

This clonotype was observed a handful of times. The chain employs TRBV5-5 and TRBJ1-4, with 9 nucleotides matching TRBD1. J gave up 8 bases and V 4 bases, and 9 bases lay outside the gene matches. CDR1 is SGHKS, CDR2 YYEKEE, per germline (reference sequence). The CDR3 extends over 15 amino acids. As DNA, the CDR3 is TGTGCCAGCAGCACCGGGACAGGGAAGGGAGAAAAACTGTTTTTT. This gives the protein CASSTGTGKGEKLFF. The entire variable domain, with the rest obtained from reference TRBV5-5 and TRBJ1-4, is as follows: DAGVTQSPTHLIKTRGQQVTLRCSPISGHKSVSWYQQVLGQGPQFIFQYYEKEERGRGNFPDRFSARQFPNYSSELNVNALLLGDSALYLCASSTGTGKGEKLFFGSGTQLSVL.

In its sample, this clonotype was seen a few times. J is TRBJ1-2 and V is TRBV21-1; the table's D call, TRBD1, was not checked against the DNA. TRBV21-1 is a listed pseudogene. This CDR3 comprises 10 residues. CDR3 DNA: TGTGCCAGCGGGGACCTGGGCTACACCTTC. Protein sequence: CASGDLGYTF.

This clonotype was detected a few times. V gene TRBV29-1 combines with J gene TRBJ2-5, with D unclear. Trimming stripped 3 bases from V and 0 bases from J, with 8 bases between. This CDR3 is 13 amino acids long. Germline assignment: CDR1 SQVTM and CDR2 ANQGSEA. CDR3 region: CSVDLSDQETQYF. In DNA, the CDR3 is TGCAGCGTTGATCTGTCGGACCAAGAGACCCAGTACTTC.

There are a few counts of this clonotype. The genes are TRBV20-1 and TRBJ1-2; no firm D call. CDR3 size: 16 residues. Germline CDR1 DFQATT, CDR2 SNEGSKA (reference sequence). Trimming took 1 base from V and 4 from J, leaving 19 bases between them. The CDR3 coding sequence is TGCAGTGCTAGAGTTAGCTCTAAGCTACCGGTCTATGGCTACACCTTC. It is translated as CSARVSSKLPVYGYTF.

There are a few counts of this clonotype. This chain joins TRBV20-1 and TRBJ1-6; weak D call: TRBD1 (6 bases). Germline V lookup: CDR1 DFQATT, CDR2 SNEGSKA (reference sequence). This CDR3 region has 15 residues. Trimming pared 3 bases from V and 5 bases from J, leaving 14 bases between. The CDR3 is CSASLATGDNSPLHF. In DNA form, the CDR3 reads TGCAGTGCTAGTTTGGCGACAGGTGATAATTCACCCCTCCACTTT.